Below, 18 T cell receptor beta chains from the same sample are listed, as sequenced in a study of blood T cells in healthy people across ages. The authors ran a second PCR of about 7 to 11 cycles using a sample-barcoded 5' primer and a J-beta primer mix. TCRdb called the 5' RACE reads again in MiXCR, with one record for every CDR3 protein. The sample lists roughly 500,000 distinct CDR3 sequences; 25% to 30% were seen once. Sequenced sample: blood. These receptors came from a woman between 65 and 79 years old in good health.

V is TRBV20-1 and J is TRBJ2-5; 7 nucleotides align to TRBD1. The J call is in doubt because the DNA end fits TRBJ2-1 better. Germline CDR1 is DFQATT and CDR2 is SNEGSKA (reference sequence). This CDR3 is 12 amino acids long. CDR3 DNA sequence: TGCAGTGCGGAAGCAGGGGGCAATGAGCAGTTCTTC. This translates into CSAEAGGNEQFF.

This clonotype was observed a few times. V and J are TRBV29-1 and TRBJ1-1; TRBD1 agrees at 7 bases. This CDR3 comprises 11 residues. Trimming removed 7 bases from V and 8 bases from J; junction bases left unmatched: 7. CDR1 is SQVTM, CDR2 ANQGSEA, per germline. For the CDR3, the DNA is TGCAGCGCCGGACCGGACAGGGAAGCTTTCTTT. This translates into CSAGPDREAFF.

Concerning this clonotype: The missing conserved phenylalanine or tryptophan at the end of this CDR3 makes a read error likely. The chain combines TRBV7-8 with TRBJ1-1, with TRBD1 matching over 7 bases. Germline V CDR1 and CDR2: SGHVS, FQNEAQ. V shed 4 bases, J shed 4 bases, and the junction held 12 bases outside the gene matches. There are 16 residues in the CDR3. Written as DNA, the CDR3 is TGTGCCAGCAGCTCCGGACAGGTCGTCTTCGGCACTGAAGCTTTCTCT. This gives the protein CASSSGQVVFGTEAFS.

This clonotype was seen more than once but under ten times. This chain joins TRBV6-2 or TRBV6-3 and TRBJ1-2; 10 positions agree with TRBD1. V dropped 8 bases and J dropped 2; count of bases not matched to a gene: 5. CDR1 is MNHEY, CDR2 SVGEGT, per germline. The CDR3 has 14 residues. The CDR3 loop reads CASQRQGANYGYTF. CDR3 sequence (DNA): TGTGCCAGCCAAAGACAGGGGGCGAACTATGGCTACACCTTC.

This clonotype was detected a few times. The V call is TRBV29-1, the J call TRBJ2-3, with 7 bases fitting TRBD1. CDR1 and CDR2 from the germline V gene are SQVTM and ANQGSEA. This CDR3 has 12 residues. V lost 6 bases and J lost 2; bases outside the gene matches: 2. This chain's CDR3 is CSVGQPTDTQYF. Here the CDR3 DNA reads TGCAGCGTGGGACAGCCCACAGATACGCAGTATTTT.

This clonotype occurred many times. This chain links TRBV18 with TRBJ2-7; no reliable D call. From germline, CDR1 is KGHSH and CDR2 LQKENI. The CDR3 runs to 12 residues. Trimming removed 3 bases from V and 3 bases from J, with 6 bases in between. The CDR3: CASSPDRYEQYF. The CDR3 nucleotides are TGTGCCAGCTCACCCGATCGCTACGAGCAGTACTTC. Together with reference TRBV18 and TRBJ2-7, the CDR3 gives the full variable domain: NAGVMQNPRHLVRRRGQEARLRCSPMKGHSHVYWYRQLPEEGLKFMVYLQKENIIDESGMPKERFSAEFPKEGPSILRIQQVVRGDSAAYFCASSPDRYEQYFGPGTRLTVT.

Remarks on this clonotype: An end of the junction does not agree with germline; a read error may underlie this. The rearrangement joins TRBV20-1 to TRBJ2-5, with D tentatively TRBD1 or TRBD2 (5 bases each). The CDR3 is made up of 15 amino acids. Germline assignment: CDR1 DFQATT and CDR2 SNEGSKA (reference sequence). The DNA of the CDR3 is TGCAGTGGGGCTAGAGGGGTATCTGGCCCCTACGAGCAGCACTTC. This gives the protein CSGARGVSGPYEQHF.

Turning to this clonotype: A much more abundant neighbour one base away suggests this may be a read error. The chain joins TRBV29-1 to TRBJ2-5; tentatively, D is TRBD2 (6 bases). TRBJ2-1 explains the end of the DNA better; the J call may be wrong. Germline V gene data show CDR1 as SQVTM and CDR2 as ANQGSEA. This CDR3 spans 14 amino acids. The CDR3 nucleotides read TGCAGCGTGCCTGTTAGACTGGACTACGATGAGCAGTTCTTC. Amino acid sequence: CSVPVRLDYDEQFF.

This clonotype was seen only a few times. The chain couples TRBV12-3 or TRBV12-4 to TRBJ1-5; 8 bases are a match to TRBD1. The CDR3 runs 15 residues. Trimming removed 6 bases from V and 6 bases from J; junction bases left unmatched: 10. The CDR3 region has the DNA TGTGCCAGCAGCCTGGGGACAGGACGAAGTCAGCCCCAGCATTTT. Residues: CASSLGTGRSQPQHF.

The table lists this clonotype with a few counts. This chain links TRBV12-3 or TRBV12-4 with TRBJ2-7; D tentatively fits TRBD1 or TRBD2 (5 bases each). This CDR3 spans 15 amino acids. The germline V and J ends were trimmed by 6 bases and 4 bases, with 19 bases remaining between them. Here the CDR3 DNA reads TGTGCCAGCAGCCCAACAGGCAGCGGTTTGTACGAGCAGTACTTC. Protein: CASSPTGSGLYEQYF.

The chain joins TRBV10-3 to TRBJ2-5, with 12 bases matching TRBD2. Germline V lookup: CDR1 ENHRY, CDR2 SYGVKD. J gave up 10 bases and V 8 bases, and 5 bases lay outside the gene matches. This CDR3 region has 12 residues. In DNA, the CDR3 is TGTGCCATCCGGACTAGCGGGGACCGCCAGTACTTC. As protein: CAIRTSGDRQYF.

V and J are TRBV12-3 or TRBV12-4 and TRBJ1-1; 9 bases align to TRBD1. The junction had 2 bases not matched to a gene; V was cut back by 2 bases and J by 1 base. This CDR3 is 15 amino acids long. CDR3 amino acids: CASSLSGQGNTEAFF. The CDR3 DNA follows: TGTGCCAGCAGTTTATCGGGACAGGGGAACACTGAAGCTTTCTTT.

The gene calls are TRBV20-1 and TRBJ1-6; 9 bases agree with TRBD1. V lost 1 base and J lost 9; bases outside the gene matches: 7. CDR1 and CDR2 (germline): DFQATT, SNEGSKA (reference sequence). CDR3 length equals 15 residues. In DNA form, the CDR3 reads TGCAGTGCTAGAGCATCCAGACAGGGGGGTTCACCCCTCCACTTT. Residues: CSARASRQGGSPLHF.

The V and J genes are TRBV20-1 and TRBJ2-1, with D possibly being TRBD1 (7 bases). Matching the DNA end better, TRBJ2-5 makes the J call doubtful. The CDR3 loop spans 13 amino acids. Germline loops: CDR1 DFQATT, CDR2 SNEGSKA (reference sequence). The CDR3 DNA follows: TGCAGTGCGGCGAGACAGGGAGGAGAGACCCAGTACTTC. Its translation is CSAARQGGETQYF.

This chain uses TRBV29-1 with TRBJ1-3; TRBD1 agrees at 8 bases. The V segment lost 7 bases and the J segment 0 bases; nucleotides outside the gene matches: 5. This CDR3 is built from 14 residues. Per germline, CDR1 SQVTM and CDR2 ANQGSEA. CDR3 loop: CSARQGPSGNTIYF. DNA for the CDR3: TGCAGCGCACGACAGGGGCCCTCTGGAAACACCATATATTTT.

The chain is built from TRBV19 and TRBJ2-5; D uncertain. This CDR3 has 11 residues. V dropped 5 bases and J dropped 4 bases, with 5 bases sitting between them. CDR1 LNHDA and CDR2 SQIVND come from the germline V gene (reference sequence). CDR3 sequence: CASSDLETQYF. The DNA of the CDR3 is TGTGCCAGTAGTGACTTAGAGACCCAGTACTTC.

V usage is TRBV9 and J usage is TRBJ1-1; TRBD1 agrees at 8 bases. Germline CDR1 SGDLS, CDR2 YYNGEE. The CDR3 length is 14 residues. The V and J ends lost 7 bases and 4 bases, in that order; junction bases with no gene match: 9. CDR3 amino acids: CASSATGASTEAFF. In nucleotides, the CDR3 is TGTGCCAGCTCGGCGACAGGGGCCAGCACTGAAGCTTTCTTT.

As DNA, the CDR3 is TGCGCCAGCAGTGGGACAGGGGGCGCGAACACCGGGGAGCTGTTTTTT. It translates to CASSGTGGANTGELFF. The chain couples TRBV5-1 to TRBJ2-2; 12 nucleotides agree with TRBD1. With V trimmed by 5 bases and J by 0 bases, 2 bases remained unmatched. CDR3 length: 16 amino acids. Germline V gene sequence: CDR1 SGHRS, CDR2 YFSETQ.